This T cell receptor beta chain appears in the sequencing data of a study of esophageal squamous cell carcinoma under preoperative chemotherapy. General study findings and limits: Peripheral T cells showed a significant TCR diversity increase after chemotherapy, unlike tumor-infiltrating lymphocytes.

TCRdb fed the PCR reads into MiXCR, producing one record per CDR3 protein. The sample includes 30,000 or so distinct CDR3 sequences, 52% of them seen just once. As for this clonotype: The antigen is undetermined. Mismatch with germline at one junction end may stem from a read error.

Time point noted: after preoperative PTX-NDP chemotherapy. CDR3 length equals 15 residues. In germline, CDR1 is SGHTA, CDR2 FQGTGA. Sampling was performed from a patient given preoperative chemotherapy. This TCR was sampled from a human donor with esophageal squamous cell carcinoma. The donor label of this sample is uncertain. The chain couples TRBV7-3 to TRBJ2-1, with D perhaps matching TRBD2 (5 bases). Written as DNA, the CDR3 is TGTGCCAGCAGCTTAACTAGCGCGAGCGCCGGTGAGCAGTTTTTC. Protein product: CASSLTSASAGEQFF.